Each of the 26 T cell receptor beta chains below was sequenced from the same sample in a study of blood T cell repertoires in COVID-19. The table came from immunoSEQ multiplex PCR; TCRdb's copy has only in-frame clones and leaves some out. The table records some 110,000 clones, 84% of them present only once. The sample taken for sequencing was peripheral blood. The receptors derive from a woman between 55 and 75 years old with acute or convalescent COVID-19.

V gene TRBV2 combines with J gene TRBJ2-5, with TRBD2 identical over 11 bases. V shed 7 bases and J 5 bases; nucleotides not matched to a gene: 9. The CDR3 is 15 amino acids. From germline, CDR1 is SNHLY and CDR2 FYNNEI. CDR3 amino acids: CASNSEPSGGETQYF. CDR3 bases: TGTGCCAGCAATAGTGAGCCTAGCGGGGGGGAGACCCAGTACTTC.

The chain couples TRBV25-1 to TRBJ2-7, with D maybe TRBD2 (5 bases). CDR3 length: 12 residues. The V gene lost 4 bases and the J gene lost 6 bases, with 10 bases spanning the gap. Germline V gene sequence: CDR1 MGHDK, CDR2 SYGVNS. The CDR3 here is CASSAQGSEQYF. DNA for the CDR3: TGTGCCAGCAGTGCTCAAGGGAGCGAGCAGTACTTC.

The CDR3 region has the DNA TGTGCCAGCAGCTTGGGGACCGGGACAAGCACAGATACGCAGTATTTT. Its protein product is CASSLGTGTSTDTQYF. This chain joins TRBV7-6 and TRBJ2-3, with D possibly TRBD1 on 6 matching bases. This CDR3 region has 16 residues. Germline CDR1 reads SGHVS; CDR2 reads FNYEAQ. V shed 3 bases and J shed 0 bases, with 13 bases lying between them.

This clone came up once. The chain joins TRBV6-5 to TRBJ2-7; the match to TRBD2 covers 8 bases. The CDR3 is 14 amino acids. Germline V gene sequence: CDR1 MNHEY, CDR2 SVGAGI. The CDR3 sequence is CASWRDSGTYEQYF. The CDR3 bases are TGTGCTAGCTGGCGGGATAGCGGGACCTACGAGCAGTACTTC.

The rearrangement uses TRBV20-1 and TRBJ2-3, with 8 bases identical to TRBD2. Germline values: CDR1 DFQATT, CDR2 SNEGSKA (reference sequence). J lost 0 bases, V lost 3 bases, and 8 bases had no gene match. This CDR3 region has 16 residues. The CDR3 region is CSASPRGGASTDTQYF. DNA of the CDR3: TGCAGTGCTAGTCCCCGGGGGGGGGCCAGCACAGATACGCAGTATTTT.

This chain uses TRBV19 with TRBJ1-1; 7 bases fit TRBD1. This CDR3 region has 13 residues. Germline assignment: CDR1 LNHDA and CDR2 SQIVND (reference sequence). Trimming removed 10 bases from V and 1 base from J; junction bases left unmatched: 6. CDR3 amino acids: CAKAGTENTEAFF. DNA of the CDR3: TGTGCCAAGGCCGGGACAGAGAACACTGAAGCTTTCTTT.

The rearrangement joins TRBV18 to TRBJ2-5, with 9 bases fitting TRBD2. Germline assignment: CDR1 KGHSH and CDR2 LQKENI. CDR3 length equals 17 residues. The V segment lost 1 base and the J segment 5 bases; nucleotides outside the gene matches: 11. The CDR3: CASSPLAGVGGVETQYF. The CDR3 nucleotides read TGTGCCAGCTCACCACTAGCGGGAGTTGGTGGTGTTGAGACCCAGTACTTC.

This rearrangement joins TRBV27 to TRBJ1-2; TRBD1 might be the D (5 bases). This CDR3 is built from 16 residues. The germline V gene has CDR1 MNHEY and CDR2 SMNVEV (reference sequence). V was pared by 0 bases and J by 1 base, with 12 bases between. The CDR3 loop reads CASSLSKGSDNYGYTF. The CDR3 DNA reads TGTGCCAGCAGTTTATCGAAGGGGTCGGATAACTATGGCTACACCTTC.

CDR3 amino acids: CASSETGSSNQPQHF. CDR3 bases: TGTGCCAGCAGTGAGACAGGGAGTAGCAATCAGCCCCAGCATTTT. V and J are TRBV6-4 and TRBJ1-5; 7 bases line up with TRBD1. Looked up from germline, CDR1 is MRHNA and CDR2 is SNTAGT. This CDR3 is 15 amino acids long. V shed 3 bases, J shed 0 bases, and the junction held 2 bases outside the gene matches.

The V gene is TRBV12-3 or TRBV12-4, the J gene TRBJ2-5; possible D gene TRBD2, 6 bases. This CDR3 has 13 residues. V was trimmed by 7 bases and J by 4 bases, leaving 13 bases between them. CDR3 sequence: CASTGTAGETQYF. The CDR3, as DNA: TGTGCCAGCACCGGGACTGCAGGAGAGACCCAGTACTTC.

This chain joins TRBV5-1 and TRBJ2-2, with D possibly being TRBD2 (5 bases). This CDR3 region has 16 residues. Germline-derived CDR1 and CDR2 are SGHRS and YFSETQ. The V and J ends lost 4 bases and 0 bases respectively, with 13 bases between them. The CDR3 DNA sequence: TGCGCCAGCAGCCCTACCCCGGACTCGAACACCGGGGAGCTGTTTTTT. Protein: CASSPTPDSNTGELFF.

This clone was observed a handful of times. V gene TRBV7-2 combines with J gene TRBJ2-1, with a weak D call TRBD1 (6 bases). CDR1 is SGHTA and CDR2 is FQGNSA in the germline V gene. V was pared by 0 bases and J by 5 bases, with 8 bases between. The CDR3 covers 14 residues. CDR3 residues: CASSLAGAHNEQFF. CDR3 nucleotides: TGTGCCAGCAGCTTAGCGGGGGCGCACAATGAGCAGTTCTTC.

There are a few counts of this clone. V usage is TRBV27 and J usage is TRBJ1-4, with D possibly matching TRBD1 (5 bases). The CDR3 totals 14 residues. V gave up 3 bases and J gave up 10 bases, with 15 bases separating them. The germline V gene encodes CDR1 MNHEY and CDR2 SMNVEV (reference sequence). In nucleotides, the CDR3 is TGTGCCAGCAGTTTGGTGGGGCCTGGTAGAAAACTGTTTTTT. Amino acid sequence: CASSLVGPGRKLFF.

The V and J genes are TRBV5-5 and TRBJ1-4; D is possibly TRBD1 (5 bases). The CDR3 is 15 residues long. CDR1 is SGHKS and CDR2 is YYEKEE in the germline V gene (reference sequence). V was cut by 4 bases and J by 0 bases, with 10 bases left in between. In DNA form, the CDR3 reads TGTGCCAGCAGCCGAATGGACACAACTAATGAAAAACTGTTTTTT. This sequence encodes CASSRMDTTNEKLFF.

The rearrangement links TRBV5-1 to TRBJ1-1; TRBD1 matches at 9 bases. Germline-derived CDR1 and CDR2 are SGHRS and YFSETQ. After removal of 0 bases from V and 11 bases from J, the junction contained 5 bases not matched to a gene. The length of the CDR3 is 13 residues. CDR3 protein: CASSLVLQGAAFF. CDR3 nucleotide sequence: TGCGCCAGCAGCTTGGTGCTACAGGGGGCGGCTTTCTTT. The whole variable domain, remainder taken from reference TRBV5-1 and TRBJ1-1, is KAGVTQTPRYLIKTRGQQVTLSCSPISGHRSVSWYQQTPGQGLQFLFEYFSETQRNKGNFPGRFSGRQFSNSRSEMNVSTLELGDSALYLCASSLVLQGAAFFGQGTRLTVV.

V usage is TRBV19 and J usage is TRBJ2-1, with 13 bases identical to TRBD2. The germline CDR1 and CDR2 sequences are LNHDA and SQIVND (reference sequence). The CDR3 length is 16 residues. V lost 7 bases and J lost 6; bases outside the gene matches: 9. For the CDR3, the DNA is TGTGCCAGTAACTCACTAGCGGGAGGGCCGGGCAATGAGCAGTTCTTC. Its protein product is CASNSLAGGPGNEQFF.

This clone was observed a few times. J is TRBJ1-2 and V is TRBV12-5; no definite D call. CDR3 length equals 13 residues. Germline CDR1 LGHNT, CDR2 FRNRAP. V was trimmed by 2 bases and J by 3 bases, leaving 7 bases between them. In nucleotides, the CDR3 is TGTGCTAGTGGTTTGAGAGGAGACTATGGCTACACCTTC. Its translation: CASGLRGDYGYTF.

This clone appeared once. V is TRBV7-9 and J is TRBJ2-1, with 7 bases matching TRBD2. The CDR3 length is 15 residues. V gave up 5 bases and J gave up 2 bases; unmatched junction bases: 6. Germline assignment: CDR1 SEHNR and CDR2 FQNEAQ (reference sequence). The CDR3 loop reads CASSRPSGTYNEQFF. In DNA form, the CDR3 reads TGTGCCAGCAGCCGTCCTAGCGGTACCTACAATGAGCAGTTCTTC.

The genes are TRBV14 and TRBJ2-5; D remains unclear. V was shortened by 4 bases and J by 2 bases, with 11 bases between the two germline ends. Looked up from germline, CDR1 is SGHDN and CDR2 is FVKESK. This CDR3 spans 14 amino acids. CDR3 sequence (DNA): TGTGCCAGCAGCCGCCCCGGTAATCAAGAGACCCAGTACTTC. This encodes CASSRPGNQETQYF.

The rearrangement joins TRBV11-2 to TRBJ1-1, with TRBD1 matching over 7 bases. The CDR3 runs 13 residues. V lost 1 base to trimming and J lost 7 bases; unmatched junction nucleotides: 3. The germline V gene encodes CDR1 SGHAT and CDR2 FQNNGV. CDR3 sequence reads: CASSLVRTGEAFF. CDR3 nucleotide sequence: TGTGCCAGCAGCTTAGTGCGGACAGGTGAAGCTTTCTTT.

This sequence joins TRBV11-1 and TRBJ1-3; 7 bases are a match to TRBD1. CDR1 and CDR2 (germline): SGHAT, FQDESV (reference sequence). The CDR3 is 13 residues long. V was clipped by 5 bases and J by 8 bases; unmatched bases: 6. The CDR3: CASSVHRGDTIYF. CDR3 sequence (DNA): TGTGCCAGCAGCGTTCACAGGGGTGACACCATATATTTT. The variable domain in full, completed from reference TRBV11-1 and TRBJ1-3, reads EAEVAQSPRYKITEKSQAVAFWCDPISGHATLYWYRQILGQGPELLVQFQDESVVDDSQLPKDRFSAERLKGVDSTLKIQPAELGDSAMYLCASSVHRGDTIYFGEGSWLTVV.

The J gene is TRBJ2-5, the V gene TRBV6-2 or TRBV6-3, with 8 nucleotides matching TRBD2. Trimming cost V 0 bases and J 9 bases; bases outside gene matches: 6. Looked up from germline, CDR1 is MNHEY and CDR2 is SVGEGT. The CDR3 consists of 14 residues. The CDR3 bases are TGTGCCAGCAGTTACTCTGTTCAGCGGGAGCCCCAGTACTTC. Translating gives CASSYSVQREPQYF.

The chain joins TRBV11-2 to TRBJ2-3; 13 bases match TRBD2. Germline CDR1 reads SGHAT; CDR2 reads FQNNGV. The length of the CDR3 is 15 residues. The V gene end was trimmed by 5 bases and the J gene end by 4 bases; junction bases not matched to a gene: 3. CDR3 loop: CASSRTSGSPDTQYF. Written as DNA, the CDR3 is TGTGCCAGCAGCCGGACTAGCGGGAGCCCAGATACGCAGTATTTT.

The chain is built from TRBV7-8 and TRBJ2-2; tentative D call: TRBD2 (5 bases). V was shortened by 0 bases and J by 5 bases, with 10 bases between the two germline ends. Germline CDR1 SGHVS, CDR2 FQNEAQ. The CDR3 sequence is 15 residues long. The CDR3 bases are TGTGCCAGCAGCTTAGCGGGAGTAGGGACCGGGGAGCTGTTTTTT. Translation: CASSLAGVGTGELFF.

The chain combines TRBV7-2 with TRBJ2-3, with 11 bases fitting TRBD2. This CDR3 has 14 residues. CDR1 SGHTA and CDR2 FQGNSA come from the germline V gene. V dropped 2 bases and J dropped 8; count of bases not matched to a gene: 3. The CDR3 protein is CASSLTLAGGTQYF. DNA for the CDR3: TGTGCCAGCAGCTTAACCCTAGCGGGAGGTACGCAGTATTTT.

CDR3 in amino acids: CASPGRWTYGYTF. The CDR3, as DNA: TGTGCCAGCCCGGGCCGGTGGACTTATGGCTACACCTTC. The V gene is TRBV28, the J gene TRBJ1-2; the D is unclear. The CDR3 is made up of 13 amino acids. Germline loops: CDR1 MDHEN, CDR2 SYDVKM. Trimming took off 8 bases at V and 5 bases at J, with 15 bases between the two ends.